This paragraph reports one T cell receptor (beta chain). The target antigen is unknown. Sequencing targeted expressed TCRB transcripts, as all isolated RNA had been reverse transcribed. The protocol was immunoSEQ multiplex PCR, while the TCRdb copy is restricted to in-frame clones and leaves out a portion. The sample carries 250,000 or so clones, 25% to 35% recorded once. The CDR3 spans 15 residues. V was cut by 3 bases and J by 8 bases, with 19 bases left in between. CDR1 is KGHSH and CDR2 is LQKENI in the germline V gene. This sample was taken from a study of beta chain features in type 1 diabetes. General study findings and limits: In comparison with healthy donors, patients had naive, central memory and Treg TCRB repertoires that appeared more similar. Among patients with Type 1 diabetes, TCRB CDR3s were moderately but significantly shorter in every one of the four CD4+ subsets.

CD4+ cells of the naive, central memory, regulatory and stem cell-like memory types were sorted via CD45RO/CCR7/CD25/CD127/CD95/CD27. Material: central memory CD4+ T cells from blood. This sequence joins TRBV18 and TRBJ1-1; tentative D call: TRBD1 (5 bases). The clonotype originates from a man aged 25 to 40 in good health. The DNA of the CDR3 is TGTGCCAGCTCACCCACGTCCGAGGGGCGAACCGAAGCTTTCTTT. Residues: CASSPTSEGRTEAFF. The full variable domain, rest sourced from reference TRBV18 and TRBJ1-1, is NAGVMQNPRHLVRRRGQEARLRCSPMKGHSHVYWYRQLPEEGLKFMVYLQKENIIDESGMPKERFSAEFPKEGPSILRIQQVVRGDSAAYFCASSPTSEGRTEAFFGQGTRLTVV.